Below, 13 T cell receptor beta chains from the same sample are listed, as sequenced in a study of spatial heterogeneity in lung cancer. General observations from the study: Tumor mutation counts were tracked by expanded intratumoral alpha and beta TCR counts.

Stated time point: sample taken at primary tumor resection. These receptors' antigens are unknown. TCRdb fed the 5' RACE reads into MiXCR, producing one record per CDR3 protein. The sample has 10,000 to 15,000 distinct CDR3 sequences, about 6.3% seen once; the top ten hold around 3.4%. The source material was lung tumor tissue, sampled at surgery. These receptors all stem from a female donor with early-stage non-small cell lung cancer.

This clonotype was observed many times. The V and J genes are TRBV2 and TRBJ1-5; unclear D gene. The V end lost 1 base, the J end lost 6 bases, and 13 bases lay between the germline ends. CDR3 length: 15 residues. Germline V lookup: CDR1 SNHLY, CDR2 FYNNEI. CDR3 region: CASSEDHRISQPQHF. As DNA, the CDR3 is TGTGCCAGCAGTGAAGACCACAGAATCAGTCAGCCCCAGCATTTT.

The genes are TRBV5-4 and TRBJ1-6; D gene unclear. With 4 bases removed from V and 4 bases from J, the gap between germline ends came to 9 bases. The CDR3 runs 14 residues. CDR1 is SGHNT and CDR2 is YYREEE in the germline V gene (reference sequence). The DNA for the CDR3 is TGTGCCAGCAGCGAACAGCGGTATAATTCACCCCTCCACTTT. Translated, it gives CASSEQRYNSPLHF. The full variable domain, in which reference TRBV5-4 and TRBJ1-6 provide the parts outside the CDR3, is ETGVTQSPTHLIKTRGQQVTLRCSSQSGHNTVSWYQQALGQGPQFIFQYYREEENGRGNFPPRFSGLQFPNYSSELNVNALELDDSALYLCASSEQRYNSPLHFGNGTRLTVT.

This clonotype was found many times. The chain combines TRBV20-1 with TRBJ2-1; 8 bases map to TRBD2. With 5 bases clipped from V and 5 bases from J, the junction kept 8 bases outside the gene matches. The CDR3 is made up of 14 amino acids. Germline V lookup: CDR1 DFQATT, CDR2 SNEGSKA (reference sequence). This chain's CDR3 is CSAWTSSGHNEQFF. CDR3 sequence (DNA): TGCAGTGCTTGGACTAGCAGTGGACACAATGAGCAGTTCTTC.

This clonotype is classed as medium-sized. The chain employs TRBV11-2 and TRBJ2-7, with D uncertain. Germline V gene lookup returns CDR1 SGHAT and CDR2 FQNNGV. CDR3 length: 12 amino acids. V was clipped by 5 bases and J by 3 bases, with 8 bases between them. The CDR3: CASSPQGYEQYF. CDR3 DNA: TGTGCCAGCAGCCCCCAAGGCTACGAGCAGTACTTC.

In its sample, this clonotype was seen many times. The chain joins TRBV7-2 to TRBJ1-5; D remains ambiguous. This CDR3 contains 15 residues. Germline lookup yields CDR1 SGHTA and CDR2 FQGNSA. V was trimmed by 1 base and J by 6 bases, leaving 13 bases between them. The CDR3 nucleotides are TGTGCCAGCAGCTTAGGTACCCGAGAGGGTCAGCCCCAGCATTTT. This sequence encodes CASSLGTREGQPQHF.

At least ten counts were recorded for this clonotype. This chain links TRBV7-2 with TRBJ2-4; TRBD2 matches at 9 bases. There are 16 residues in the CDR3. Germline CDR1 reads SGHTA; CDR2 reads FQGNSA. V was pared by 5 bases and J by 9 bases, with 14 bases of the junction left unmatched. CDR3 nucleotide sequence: TGTGCCAGCAGCCCAAGGGATAGCGGGAGCTCGGGCATTCAGTACTTC. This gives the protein CASSPRDSGSSGIQYF.

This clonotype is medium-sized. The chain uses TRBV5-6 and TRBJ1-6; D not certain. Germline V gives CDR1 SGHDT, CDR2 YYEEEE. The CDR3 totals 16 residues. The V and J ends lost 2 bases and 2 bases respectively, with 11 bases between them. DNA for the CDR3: TGTGCCAGCAGCTTTAAAAGGGTAGCCTATAATTCACCCCTCCACTTT. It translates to CASSFKRVAYNSPLHF.

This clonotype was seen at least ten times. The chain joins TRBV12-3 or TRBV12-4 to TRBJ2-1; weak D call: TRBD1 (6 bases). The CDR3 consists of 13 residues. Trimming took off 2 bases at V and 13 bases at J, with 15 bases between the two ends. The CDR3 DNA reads TGTGCCAGCAGTTTATTCGGGAAGACAGGCCAGTTCTTC. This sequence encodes CASSLFGKTGQFF.

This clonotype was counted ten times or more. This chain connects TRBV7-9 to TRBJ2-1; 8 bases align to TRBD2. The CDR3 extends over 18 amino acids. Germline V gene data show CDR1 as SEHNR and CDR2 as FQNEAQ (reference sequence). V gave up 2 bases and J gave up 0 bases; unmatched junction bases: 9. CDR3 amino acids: CASSLQALAGLSYNEQFF. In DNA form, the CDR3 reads TGTGCCAGCAGCTTACAGGCGCTAGCGGGCCTCTCCTACAATGAGCAGTTCTTC. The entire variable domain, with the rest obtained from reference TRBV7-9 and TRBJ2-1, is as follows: DTGVSQNPRHKITKRGQNVTFRCDPISEHNRLYWYRQTLGQGPEFLTYFQNEAQLEKSRLLSDRFSAERPKGSFSTLEIQRTEQGDSAMYLCASSLQALAGLSYNEQFFGPGTRLTVL.

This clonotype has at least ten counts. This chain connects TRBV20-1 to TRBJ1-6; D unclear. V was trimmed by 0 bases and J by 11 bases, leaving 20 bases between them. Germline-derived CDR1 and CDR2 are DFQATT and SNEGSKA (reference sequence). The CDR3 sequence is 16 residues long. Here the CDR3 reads CSARDPVIPGNPPLHF. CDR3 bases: TGCAGTGCTAGAGATCCAGTAATTCCTGGGAATCCACCCCTCCACTTT.

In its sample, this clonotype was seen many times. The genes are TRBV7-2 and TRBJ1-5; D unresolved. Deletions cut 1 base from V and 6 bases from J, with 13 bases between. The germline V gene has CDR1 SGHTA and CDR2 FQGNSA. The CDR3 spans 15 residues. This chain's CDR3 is CASSLEGGSGQPQHF. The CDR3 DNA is TGTGCCAGCAGCTTAGAGGGAGGGTCGGGTCAGCCCCAGCATTTT.

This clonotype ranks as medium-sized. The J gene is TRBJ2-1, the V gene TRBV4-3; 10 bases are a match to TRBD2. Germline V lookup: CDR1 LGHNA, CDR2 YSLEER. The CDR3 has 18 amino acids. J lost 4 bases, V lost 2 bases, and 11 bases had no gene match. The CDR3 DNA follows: TGCGCCAGCAGCCAAAGCTTCCCTAGCGGGGGACTATACAATGAGCAGTTCTTC. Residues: CASSQSFPSGGLYNEQFF.

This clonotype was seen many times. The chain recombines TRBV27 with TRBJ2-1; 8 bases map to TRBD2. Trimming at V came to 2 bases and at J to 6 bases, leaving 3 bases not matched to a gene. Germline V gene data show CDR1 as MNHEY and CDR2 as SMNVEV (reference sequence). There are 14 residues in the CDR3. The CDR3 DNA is TGTGCCAGCAGTTTAGCGGGAGGTGGCAATGAGCAGTTCTTC. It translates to CASSLAGGGNEQFF.